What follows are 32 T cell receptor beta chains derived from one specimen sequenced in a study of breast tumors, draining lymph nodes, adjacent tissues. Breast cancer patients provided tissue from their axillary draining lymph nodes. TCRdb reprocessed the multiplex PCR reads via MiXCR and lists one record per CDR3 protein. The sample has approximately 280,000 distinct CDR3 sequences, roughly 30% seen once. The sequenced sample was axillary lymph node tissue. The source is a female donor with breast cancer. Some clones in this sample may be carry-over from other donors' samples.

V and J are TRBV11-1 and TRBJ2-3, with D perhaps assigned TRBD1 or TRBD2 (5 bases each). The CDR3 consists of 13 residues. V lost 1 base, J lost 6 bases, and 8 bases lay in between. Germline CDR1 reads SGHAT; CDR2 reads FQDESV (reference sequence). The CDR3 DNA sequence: TGTGCCAGCAGCTTAGTGGGGGAGGATACGCAGTATTTT. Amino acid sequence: CASSLVGEDTQYF.

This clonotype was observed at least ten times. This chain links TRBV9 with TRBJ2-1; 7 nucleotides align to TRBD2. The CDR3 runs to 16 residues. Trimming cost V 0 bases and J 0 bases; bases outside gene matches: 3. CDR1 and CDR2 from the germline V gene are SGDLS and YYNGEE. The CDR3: CASSVGSSGSYNEQFF. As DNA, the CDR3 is TGTGCCAGCAGCGTAGGGTCTAGCGGCTCCTACAATGAGCAGTTCTTC.

CDR3: CASSLVIYEGYTF. The DNA of the CDR3 is TGTGCCAGCAGCTTAGTTATTTACGAGGGCTACACCTTC. The chain joins TRBV11-2 to TRBJ1-2; no clear D. The ends were cut back, 1 base at V and 8 bases at J, with 11 bases in the middle. CDR1 is SGHAT, CDR2 FQNNGV, per germline. The CDR3 length is 13 residues.

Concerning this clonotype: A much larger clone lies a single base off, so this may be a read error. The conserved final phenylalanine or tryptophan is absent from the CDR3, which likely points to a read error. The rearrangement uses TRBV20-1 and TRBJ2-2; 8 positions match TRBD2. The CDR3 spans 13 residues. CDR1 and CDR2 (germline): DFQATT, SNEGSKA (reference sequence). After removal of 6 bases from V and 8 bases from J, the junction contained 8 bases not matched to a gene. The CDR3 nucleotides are TGCAGTGCCCAATCGGGCGGGAGGGGGGAGCTGTTTCTT. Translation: CSAQSGGRGELFL.

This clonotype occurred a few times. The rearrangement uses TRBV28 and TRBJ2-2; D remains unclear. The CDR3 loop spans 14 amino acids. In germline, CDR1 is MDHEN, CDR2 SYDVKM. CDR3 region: CVVASGANTGELFF. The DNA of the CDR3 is TGTGTCGTCGCGTCGGGCGCGAACACCGGGGAGCTGTTTTTT.

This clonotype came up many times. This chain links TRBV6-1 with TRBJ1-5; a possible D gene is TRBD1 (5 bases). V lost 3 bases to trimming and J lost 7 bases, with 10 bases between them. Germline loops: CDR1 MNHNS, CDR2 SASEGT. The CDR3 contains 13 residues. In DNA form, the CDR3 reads TGTGCCAGCAGTGAGGGGACGGGGCAGCCCCAGCATTTT. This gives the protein CASSEGTGQPQHF.

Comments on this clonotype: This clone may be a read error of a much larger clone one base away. The CDR3 DNA reads as TGTGCCAGTTGCCTGCGGGGAGCTTATCAAGAGACCCAGTACTTC. Encoded protein: CASCLRGAYQETQYF. The chain carries TRBV5-5 and TRBJ2-5; maybe TRBD2 (6 bases). Trimming stripped 8 bases from V and 2 bases from J, with 19 bases between. The CDR3 extends over 15 amino acids. Germline V lookup: CDR1 SGHKS, CDR2 YYEKEE (reference sequence).

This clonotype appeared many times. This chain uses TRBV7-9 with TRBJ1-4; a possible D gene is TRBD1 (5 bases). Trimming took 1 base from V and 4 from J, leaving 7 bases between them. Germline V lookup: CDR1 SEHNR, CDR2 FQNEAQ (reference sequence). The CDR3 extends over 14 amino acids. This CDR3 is CASSLGRGNEKLFF. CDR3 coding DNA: TGTGCCAGCAGCTTAGGGAGGGGTAATGAAAAACTGTTTTTT.

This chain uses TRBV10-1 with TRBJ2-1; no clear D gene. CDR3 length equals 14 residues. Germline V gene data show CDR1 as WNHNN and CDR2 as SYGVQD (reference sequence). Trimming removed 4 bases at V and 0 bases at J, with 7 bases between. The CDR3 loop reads CASSARSSYNEQFF. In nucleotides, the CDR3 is TGCGCCAGCAGTGCTAGGAGCTCCTACAATGAGCAGTTCTTC.

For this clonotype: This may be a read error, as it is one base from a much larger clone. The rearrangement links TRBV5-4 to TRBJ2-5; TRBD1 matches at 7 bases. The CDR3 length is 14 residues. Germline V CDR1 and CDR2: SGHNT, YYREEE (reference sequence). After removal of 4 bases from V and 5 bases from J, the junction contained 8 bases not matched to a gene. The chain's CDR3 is CASSQGQARETQYF. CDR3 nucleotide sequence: TGTGCCAGCAGCCAAGGACAGGCGAGGGAGACCCAGTACTTC.

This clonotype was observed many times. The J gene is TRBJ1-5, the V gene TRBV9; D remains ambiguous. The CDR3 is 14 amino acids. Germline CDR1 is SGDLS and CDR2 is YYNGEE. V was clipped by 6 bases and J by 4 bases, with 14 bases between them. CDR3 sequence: CASNNGVVNQPQHF. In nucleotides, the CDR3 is TGTGCCAGCAACAACGGGGTGGTAAATCAGCCCCAGCATTTT.

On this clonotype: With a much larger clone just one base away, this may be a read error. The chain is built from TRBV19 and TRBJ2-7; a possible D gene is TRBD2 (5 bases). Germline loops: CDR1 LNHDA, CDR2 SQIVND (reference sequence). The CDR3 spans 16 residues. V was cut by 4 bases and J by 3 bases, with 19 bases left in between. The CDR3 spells CASSTDRDLIGYEQYF. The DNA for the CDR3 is TGTGCCAGTAGTACAGATCGGGATCTAATAGGCTACGAGCAGTACTTC.

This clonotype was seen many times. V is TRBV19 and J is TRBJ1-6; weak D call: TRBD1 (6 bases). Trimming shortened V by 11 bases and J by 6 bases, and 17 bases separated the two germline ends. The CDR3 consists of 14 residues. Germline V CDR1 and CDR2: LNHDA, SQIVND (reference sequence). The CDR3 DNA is TGTGCCTGCCAACCGGGACAAACTAATTCACCCCTCCACTTT. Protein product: CACQPGQTNSPLHF.

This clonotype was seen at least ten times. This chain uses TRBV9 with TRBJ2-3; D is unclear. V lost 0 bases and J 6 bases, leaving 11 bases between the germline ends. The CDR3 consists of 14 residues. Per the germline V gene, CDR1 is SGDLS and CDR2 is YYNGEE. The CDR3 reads CASSVAPGEDTQYF. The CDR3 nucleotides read TGTGCCAGCAGCGTAGCCCCAGGTGAGGATACGCAGTATTTT.

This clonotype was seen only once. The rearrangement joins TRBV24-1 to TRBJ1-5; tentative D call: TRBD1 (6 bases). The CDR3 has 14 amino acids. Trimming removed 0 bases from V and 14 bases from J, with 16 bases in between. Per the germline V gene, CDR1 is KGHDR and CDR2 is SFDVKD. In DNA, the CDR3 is TGTGCCACCAGTGATTTGAACAGGGCGACCTACGAGCATTTT. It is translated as CATSDLNRATYEHF.

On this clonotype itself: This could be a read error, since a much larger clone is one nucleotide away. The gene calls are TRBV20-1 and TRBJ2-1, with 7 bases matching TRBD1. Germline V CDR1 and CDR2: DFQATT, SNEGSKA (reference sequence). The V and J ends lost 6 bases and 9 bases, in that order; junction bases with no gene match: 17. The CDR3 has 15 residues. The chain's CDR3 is CSATPPFRGGGEQFF. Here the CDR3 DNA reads TGCAGTGCCACACCGCCATTCCGAGGGGGCGGTGAGCAGTTCTTC.

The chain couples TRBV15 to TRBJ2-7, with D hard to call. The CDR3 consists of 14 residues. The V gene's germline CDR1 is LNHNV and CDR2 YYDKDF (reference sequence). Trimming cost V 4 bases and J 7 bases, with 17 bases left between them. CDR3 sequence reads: CATSTPAGAQEQYF. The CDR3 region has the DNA TGTGCCACCAGCACTCCAGCAGGAGCCCAAGAGCAGTACTTC.

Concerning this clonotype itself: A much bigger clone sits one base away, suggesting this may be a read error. The CDR3 coding sequence is TGTGCCAGCGGACCCGGGACTGGCGGATACAATGAGCAGTTCTTC. This encodes CASGPGTGGYNEQFF. J is TRBJ2-1 and V is TRBV12-3 or TRBV12-4; a possible D gene is TRBD2 (6 bases). The length of the CDR3 is 15 residues. V was trimmed by 8 bases and J by 4 bases, leaving 18 bases between them.

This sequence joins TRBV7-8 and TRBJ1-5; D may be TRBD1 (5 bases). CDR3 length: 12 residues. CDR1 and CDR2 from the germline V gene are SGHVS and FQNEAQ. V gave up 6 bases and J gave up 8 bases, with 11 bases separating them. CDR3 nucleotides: TGTGCCAGCAGAAGGGGCGAGGAGCCCCAGCATTTT. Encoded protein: CASRRGEEPQHF.

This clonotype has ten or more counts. This CDR3 is CAWSKGSNSPLHF. The CDR3 DNA reads TGTGCCTGGAGTAAAGGGAGTAATTCACCCCTCCACTTT. V and J are TRBV30 and TRBJ1-6; unclear D gene. The germline V gene has CDR1 GTSNPN and CDR2 SVGIG (reference sequence). V was pared by 2 bases and J by 6 bases, with 8 bases between. The CDR3 length is 13 residues.

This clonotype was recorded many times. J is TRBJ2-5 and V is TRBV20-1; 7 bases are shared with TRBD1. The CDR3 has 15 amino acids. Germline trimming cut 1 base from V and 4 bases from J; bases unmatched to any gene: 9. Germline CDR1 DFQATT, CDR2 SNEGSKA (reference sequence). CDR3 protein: CSARGAQGVPETQYF. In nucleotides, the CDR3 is TGCAGTGCTAGAGGCGCCCAGGGGGTTCCAGAGACCCAGTACTTC.

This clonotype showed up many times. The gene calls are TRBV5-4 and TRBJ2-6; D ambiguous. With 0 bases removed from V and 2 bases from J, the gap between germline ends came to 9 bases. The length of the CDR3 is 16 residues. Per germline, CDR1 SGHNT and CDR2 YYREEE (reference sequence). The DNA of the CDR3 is TGTGCCAGCAGCTTGGATTTTAGGGCTGGGGCCAACGTCCTGACTTTC. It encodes CASSLDFRAGANVLTF.

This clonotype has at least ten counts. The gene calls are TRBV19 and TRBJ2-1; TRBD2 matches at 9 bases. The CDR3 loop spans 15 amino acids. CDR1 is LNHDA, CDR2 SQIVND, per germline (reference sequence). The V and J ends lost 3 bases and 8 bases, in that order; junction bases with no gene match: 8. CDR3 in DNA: TGTGCCAGTAGTATCTCTAGCGGGGCTGGTGATGAGCAGTTCTTC. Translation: CASSISSGAGDEQFF.

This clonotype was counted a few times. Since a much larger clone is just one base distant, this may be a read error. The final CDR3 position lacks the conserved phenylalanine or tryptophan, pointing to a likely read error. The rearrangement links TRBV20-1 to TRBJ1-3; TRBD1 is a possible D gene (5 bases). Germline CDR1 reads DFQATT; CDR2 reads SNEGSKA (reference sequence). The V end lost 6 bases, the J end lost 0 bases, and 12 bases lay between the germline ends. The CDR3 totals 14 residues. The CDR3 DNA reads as TGCAGTGCCGTGGGACGGAACTCTGGAAACACCATATATTCT. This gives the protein CSAVGRNSGNTIYS.

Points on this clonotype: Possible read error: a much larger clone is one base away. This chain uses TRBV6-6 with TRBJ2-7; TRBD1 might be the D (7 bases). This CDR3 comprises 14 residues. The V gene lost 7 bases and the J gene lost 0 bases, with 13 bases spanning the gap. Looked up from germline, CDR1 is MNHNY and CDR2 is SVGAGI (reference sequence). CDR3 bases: TGTGCCAGCACCACGGAGGGGGCCTCCTACGAGCAGTACTTC. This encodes CASTTEGASYEQYF.

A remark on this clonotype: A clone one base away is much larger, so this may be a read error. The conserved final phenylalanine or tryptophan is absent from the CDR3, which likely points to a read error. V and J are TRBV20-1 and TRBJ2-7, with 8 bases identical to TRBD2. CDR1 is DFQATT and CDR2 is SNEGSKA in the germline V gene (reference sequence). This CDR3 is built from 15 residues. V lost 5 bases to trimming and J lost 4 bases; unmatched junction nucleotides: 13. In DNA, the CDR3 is TGCAGTGCTCCCGGGGGGGCGGGGTCGCGGTACGAGCAGTACTCC. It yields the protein CSAPGGAGSRYEQYS.

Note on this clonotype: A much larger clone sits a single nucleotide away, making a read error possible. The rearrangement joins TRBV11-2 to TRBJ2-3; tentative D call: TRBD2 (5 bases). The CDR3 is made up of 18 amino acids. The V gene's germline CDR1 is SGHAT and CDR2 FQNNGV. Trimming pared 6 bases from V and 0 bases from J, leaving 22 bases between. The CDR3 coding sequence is TGTGCCAGCAGACTACGGGGAAACAGACCCACTAGCACAGATACGCAGTATTTT. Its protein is CASRLRGNRPTSTDTQYF.

The CDR3 loop is CASSLIRGVLATNEKLFF. CDR3 coding DNA: TGTGCCAGCAGCCTTATAAGAGGCGTTCTCGCAACTAATGAAAAACTGTTTTTT. The chain joins TRBV7-8 to TRBJ1-4; D not resolved. The CDR3 extends over 18 amino acids. CDR1 is SGHVS, CDR2 FQNEAQ, per germline. The V gene lost 5 bases and the J gene lost 0 bases, with 19 bases spanning the gap.

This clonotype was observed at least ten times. For the CDR3, the DNA is TGTGCCAGCAGTTTGCCGGGACAGAACACCGGGGAGCTGTTTTTT. Translated, it gives CASSLPGQNTGELFF. V is TRBV12-3 or TRBV12-4 and J is TRBJ2-2, with D possibly TRBD1 on 6 matching bases. CDR3 size: 15 residues. Trimming took off 3 bases at V and 1 base at J, with 9 bases between the two ends.

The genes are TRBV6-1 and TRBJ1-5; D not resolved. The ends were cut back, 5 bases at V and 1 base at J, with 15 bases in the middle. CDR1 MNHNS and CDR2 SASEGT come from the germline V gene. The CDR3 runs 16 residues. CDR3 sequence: CASSQLAGFSNQPQHF. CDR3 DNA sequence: TGTGCCAGCAGTCAACTTGCGGGGTTCAGCAATCAGCCCCAGCATTTT.

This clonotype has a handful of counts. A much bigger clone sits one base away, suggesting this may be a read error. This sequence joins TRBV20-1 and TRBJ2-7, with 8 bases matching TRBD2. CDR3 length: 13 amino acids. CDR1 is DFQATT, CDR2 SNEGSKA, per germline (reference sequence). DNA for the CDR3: TGCAGTGCTCTGGCGGGACTAGACTACGCGCAGTACTTC. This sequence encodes CSALAGLDYAQYF.

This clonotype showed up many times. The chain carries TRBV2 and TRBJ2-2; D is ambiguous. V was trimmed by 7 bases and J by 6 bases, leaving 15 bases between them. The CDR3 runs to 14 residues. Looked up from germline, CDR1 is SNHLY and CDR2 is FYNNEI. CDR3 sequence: CASTETTEPGELFF. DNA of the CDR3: TGTGCCAGCACAGAGACAACAGAACCCGGGGAGCTGTTTTTT.